The sequence of this T cell receptor beta chain was determined in a study of shared clonotypes between healthy human individuals. Whole-study context: Per-donor plates numbered three CD4 naive, three CD4 memory, two CD8 naive and one CD8 memory. Study-level findings and limits: A reduction in generation probabilities was seen for non-shared clonotypes relative to those shared by all four donors.

Splitting the CD4+ cells yielded a CD45RA+ naive subset and a CD45RA-negative memory subset. Comments on this clone: Its target is unknown.

The germline CDR1 and CDR2 sequences are MNHNS and SASEGT. The CDR3 runs 14 residues. The germline V and J ends were trimmed by 4 bases and 6 bases, with 15 bases remaining between them. Data came from immunoSEQ multiplex PCR; TCRdb stores just in-frame clones and leaves some out. This repertoire shows 550,000 to 700,000 clones, more than 70% found once; its top ten account for around 2%. This TCR was recovered from a woman aged 25 to 45 in good health. The rearrangement uses TRBV6-1 and TRBJ1-2, with D possibly being TRBD1 (6 bases). Sequences were obtained from memory CD4+ T cells sorted from blood. Documented subset: CD45RA-negative fraction. The CDR3 loop is CASSVRGARDGYTF. The DNA for the CDR3 is TGTGCCAGCAGTGTTCGGGGGGCGCGAGATGGCTACACCTTC.